Below, one T cell receptor beta chain is given with its context. Its binding antigen is unknown. Base qualities were left out, and no much larger clone turns up one base away. CD8 naive samples consisted of CD45RO-negative cells that were positively selected for CCR7, yielding a CD45RA+CCR7+ population without TemRA cells. Healthy HIV-negative adults with no recently reported acute infections or vaccinations were included as donors. All donors were Caucasian adults living in Nashville, Tennessee, USA. After blood collection by leukapheresis, PBMCs were isolated using Ficoll-Histopaque density gradient centrifugation and then cryopreserved in the vapor phase of liquid nitrogen. Purity and quantity of every magnetically sorted T cell population were checked by analytical flow cytometry. Genomic DNA was isolated from each sorted fraction and quantified by UV absorbance on a Nanodrop 2000c. TCR CDR3 regions were amplified from genomic DNA by multiplex PCR using the deep immunoSEQ assay. Genomic DNA extracted from each cell subset was distributed evenly over all wells of several immunoSEQ 96-well plates, and each plate served as one replicate. For sorted subsets, roughly 200 ng of genomic DNA, equivalent to 30,000 or so T cell genomes, went into each replicate PCR. Purified libraries were measured with a Qubit 3.0 fluorometer, size-checked on a Bioanalyzer 2100, and measured again with the KAPA Library Quantification kit. Every immunoSEQ 96-well plate was sequenced on a dedicated single-read 150-cycle Illumina NextSeq 550 flow cell. Regarding the original processing steps: Because the immunoSEQ output included only junctional sequences and no quality scores, the filtering could not be the same as the filtering used for full-length reads. To assign V/J genes and CDR3, sequences were annotated using PyIR, a Python wrapper for IgBLAST v1.9, with IMGT germline references. Any read was removed if the V/J assignment was weak (E-value above 1e-6), the CDR3 was missing, or the read contained stop codons, out-of-frame junctions, or ambiguous translated residues. A V3J clonotype was defined by an identical inferred V gene, J gene, and CDR3 amino acid sequence. The percentage overlap between two repertoires was calculated by dividing the number of shared unique clonotypes by the size of the smaller repertoire. Three approaches were used to assess repertoire richness: RTK rarefaction, the Chao1 estimator, and Recon v2.1 estimates of unobserved clonotypes. OLGA was used to compute generation probabilities for all TCRbeta clonotypes that the gDNA method yielded from a handful of donors. Imported from immuneACCESS, the table was reduced by TCRdb to in-frame sequences with V and J called. These copies leave out some clones; in studies compared against another copy, an unresolved V gene accounts for under half, and the cause of the remainder is not known. That table gives V, J and clone size, and the DNA gave D and trimming. The sample table holds over 750,000 clones, of which about 96% were seen once. About 0.25% of the sample goes to the ten largest clones.

From the germline V gene, CDR1 is MNHEY and CDR2 is SVGAGI. CDR3 length: 13 amino acids, cysteine to phenylalanine. Solely the CDR3 DNA is kept, with 39 bases framed from the first base. V is reduced by 4 bases and J by 5 bases, leaving a spacing of 12 bases between them. This entry belongs to a study of shared clonotypes between healthy human individuals (dated by TCRdb to 2020 to 2022). Concerning the study at large: Two women and three men aged 18 to 49 years were included in the cohort. Per donor, three plates each were used for CD4 naive and CD4 memory, two for CD8 naive, and one for CD8 memory. To estimate repertoire size and how much clonotypes are shared between individuals, the study performed deep sequencing of blood TCR repertoires from about five healthy adults. Different laboratories and diverse techniques were used to prepare libraries and sequence TCR repertoires, to increase sequencing depth and limit assay-specific biases. Per donor, leukapheresis produced somewhere between about 0.8 and 9 billion PBMCs.

Here is what the overall study found, with its caveats: Across several donors, approximately 4.6% of naive CD4, over 3% of naive CD8, roughly 2.2% of memory CD4, and about 0.4% of memory CD8 clonotypes were shared. Incomplete sequencing was indicated by rarefaction of sorted-subset datasets, despite the large sequencing depth. Sampling was restricted to blood, and TCR repertoires in tissues likely differ from the TCR repertoires found in blood. Higher generation probabilities were observed for clonotypes shared by all four sorted-subset donors than for non-shared clonotypes. Pairwise subsampling indicated that sequencing depth was expected to affect the degree of clonotype sharing among donors. Estimated clonotype richness was generally larger for naive than for memory subsets. The genetic and exposure-history diversity represented was limited by the small number of donors.

Recombination joined TRBV6-5 with TRBJ2-7; tentative D gene TRBD1, with 5 bases matching. The clonotype originates from a young man in good health. Material for sequencing was naive CD8+ T cells sorted from blood. The cell subset or site label of this sample denotes: CD45RA+CCR7+. The DNA sequence is as follows: TGTGCCAGCAGTTGGGGTGGCAGGGACGAGCAGTACTTC. It translates to CASSWGGRDEQYF.